These T cell receptor beta chains were read from a single sample in a study of control samples from healthy donors and cancer patients. Assay used: immunoSEQ multiplex PCR; TCRdb lists only in-frame clones, some missing. The profile shows 55,000 to 70,000 clones, about 90% of them singletons. The sample consisted of PBMCs. The receptors were gathered from a man in his 60s with colorectal cancer. The CDR3 runs from the conserved cysteine through the conserved F or W. The D gene is left open where the match is weak. Not every row has a clone size; where given, it reads once, few, many or a size class.

J	size	D	V	DNA	CDR3
TRBJ1-6	-	-	TRBV5-5	TGTGCCAGCAACAAATTCGGGGGCCCGGATAATTCACCCCTCCACTTT	CASNKFGGPDNSPLHF
TRBJ2-4	few	TRBD1	TRBV5-1	TGCGCCAGCAGCTTGGGACAGGGTTGGAACATTCAGTACTTC	CASSLGQGWNIQYF
TRBJ2-7	-	TRBD2	TRBV11-2	TGTGCCAGCGCCGTGGGACTAGCGAATACCTACGAGCAGTACTTC	CASAVGLANTYEQYF
TRBJ1-1	-	-	TRBV14	TGTGCCAGCAGCCAAGGCGGAATGAATAGGGGTGAAGCTTTCTTT	CASSQGGMNRGEAFF
TRBJ2-2	-	-	TRBV2	TGTGCCAGCAGTGAAAGCCGAACCTTCACCGGGGAGCTGTTTTTT	CASSESRTFTGELFF
TRBJ1-2	-	TRBD1	TRBV19	TGTGCCAGTAGTGGCCCGGGACAGGGAAATGGCTACACCTTC	CASSGPGQGNGYTF
TRBJ2-5	-	TRBD2	TRBV3-1/TRBV3-2	TGTGCCAGCAGCCAGATGGCTAGCGGGACCCAAGAGACCCAGTACTTC	CASSQMASGTQETQYF
TRBJ2-7	-	-	TRBV10-2	TGCGCCAGCAGTAAGGACAGTAGGGAGCAGTACTTC	CASSKDSREQYF
TRBJ1-4	once	-	TRBV30	TGTGCCTGGCAGACAGGCCCTAATGAAAAACTGTTTTTT	CAWQTGPNEKLFF
TRBJ1-5	once	-	TRBV27	TGTGCCAGCAGTTCATCAGGGAATCAGCCCCAGCATTTT	CASSSSGNQPQHF
TRBJ2-2	-	TRBD1	TRBV6-5	TGTGCCAGCAGTTTACGACAGGGGGCGGTCACCGGGGAGCTGTTTTTT	CASSLRQGAVTGELFF
TRBJ2-3	-	-	TRBV5-1	TGCGCCAGCAGCTTGGCCCCCCCACCCCAGGGAGATAGCACAGATACGCAGTATTTT	CASSLAPPPQGDSTDTQYF
TRBJ2-7	-	-	TRBV5-1	TGCGCCAGCAGCTTTGCTCCGACAGGAGTGGGCGAGCAGTACTTC	CASSFAPTGVGEQYF
TRBJ2-1	-	-	TRBV27	TGTGCCAGCAGTCAACTTGACAATGAGCAGTTCTTC	CASSQLDNEQFF
TRBJ1-3	-	-	TRBV19	TGTGCCAGTAGTAAGTGGGCGGAAGGAAACACCATATATTTT	CASSKWAEGNTIYF
TRBJ2-5	-	-	TRBV3-1/TRBV3-2	TGTGCCAGCAGGAAAGACCGTGGGGGGACGGCGAGTGTAGAGACCCAGTACTTC	CASRKDRGGTASVETQYF
TRBJ2-1	-	-	TRBV27	TGTGCCAGCAGTCCCGGGACCTCGACCTTATACAATGAGCAGTTCTTC	CASSPGTSTLYNEQFF
TRBJ2-7	-	TRBD2	TRBV7-8	TGTGCCAGCAGCTCACACCTGACTAGCGGGGCATCCTACGAGCAGTACTTC	CASSSHLTSGASYEQYF
TRBJ2-2	-	-	TRBV27	TGTGCCAGCAGTTTGTCTAGCGCTGTCGGGGAGCTGTTTTTT	CASSLSSAVGELFF
TRBJ2-5	-	-	TRBV9	TGTGCCAGCAGCGTAGGGACGCATCGGGAGACCCAGTACTTC	CASSVGTHRETQYF
TRBJ1-3	few	-	TRBV9	TGTGCCAGCAGCGTGGACTTCTCTGGAAACACCATATATTTT	CASSVDFSGNTIYF
TRBJ2-3	-	TRBD1	TRBV5-4	TGTGCCAGCAGCTCCCCAGACAGGGGAACTAGCACAGATACGCAGTATTTT	CASSSPDRGTSTDTQYF
TRBJ2-3	-	-	TRBV2	TGTGCCAGCGGAGGCTCCCGGTCGGCGCAGTATTTT	CASGGSRSAQYF
TRBJ2-1	-	-	TRBV19	TGTGCCAGTAGTATCGGGCTAGGTCCCAATGAGCAGTTCTTC	CASSIGLGPNEQFF
TRBJ2-4	-	-	TRBV5-1	TGCGCCAGCAGTCAGGACAGCAGTGCCAAAAACATTCAGTACTTC	CASSQDSSAKNIQYF
TRBJ2-3	-	TRBD2	TRBV5-1	TGCGCCAGCAGCTTAACGGGACTAGCGGGGGGCGAAACAGATACGCAGTATTTT	CASSLTGLAGGETDTQYF
TRBJ2-5	-	-	TRBV28	TGTGCCAGCAGTCCCCCTCCAGTAACAGGGCGCCGGGAGACCCAGTACTTC	CASSPPPVTGRRETQYF
TRBJ1-6	-	-	TRBV28	TGTGCCAGCAGTTTAGCCATAAATAATTCACCCCTCCACTTT	CASSLAINNSPLHF
TRBJ1-5	-	TRBD1	TRBV6-2/TRBV6-3	TGTGCCAGCAGTTACTCGATTGACAGGGGCGTTAGCAATCAGCCCCAGCATTTT	CASSYSIDRGVSNQPQHF
TRBJ2-7	-	-	TRBV20-1	TGCAGCGCAAGGTTCGGATACGAGCAGTACTTC	CSARFGYEQYF
TRBJ2-3	-	TRBD2	TRBV18	TGTGCCAGCTCATCTCCTCCTATAGCGGGGGGGCCTGATACGCAGTATTTT	CASSSPPIAGGPDTQYF